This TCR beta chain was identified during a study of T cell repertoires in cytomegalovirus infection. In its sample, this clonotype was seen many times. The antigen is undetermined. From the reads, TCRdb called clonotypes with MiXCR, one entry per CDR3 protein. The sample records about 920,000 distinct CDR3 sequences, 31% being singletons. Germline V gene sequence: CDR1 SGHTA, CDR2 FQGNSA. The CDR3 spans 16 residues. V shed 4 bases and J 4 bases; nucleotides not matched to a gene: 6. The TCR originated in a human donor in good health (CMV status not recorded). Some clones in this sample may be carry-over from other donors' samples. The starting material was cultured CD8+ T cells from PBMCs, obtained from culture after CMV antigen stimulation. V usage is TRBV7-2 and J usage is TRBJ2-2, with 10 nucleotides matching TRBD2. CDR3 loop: CASSYWVAGGTGELFF. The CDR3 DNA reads TGTGCCAGCAGCTATTGGGTAGCGGGGGGCACCGGGGAGCTGTTTTTT.